The rows below give T cell receptor beta chains drawn from one sample of a study of cytomegalovirus exposure and HLA in healthy donors. Method: immunoSEQ multiplex PCR; TCRdb's copy keeps in-frame clones and lacks some. The sample shows about 160,000 clones, about 80% of them seen only once. Sequencing was done on a sample of PBMCs. The receptors originated from a woman in her forties in good health and CMV-seronegative. Both conserved end residues are part of each CDR3. Fields, in order: V gene, clone size, J gene, D gene, CDR3 protein, CDR3 DNA. The D gene is left open where the match is weak. Part of the rows lack a size; the others show once, few, many or a class for expanded clones.

V gene: TRBV9; clone size: NA; J gene: TRBJ1-1; D gene: NA; CDR3 protein: CASSVVGADTEAFF; CDR3 DNA: TGTGCCAGCAGCGTAGTTGGGGCGGACACTGAAGCTTTCTTT
V gene: TRBV10-2; clone size: NA; J gene: TRBJ2-3; D gene: TRBD2; CDR3 protein: CASSAWGFRTSGTDTQYF; CDR3 DNA: TGCGCCAGCAGTGCGTGGGGATTTAGGACTAGCGGCACAGATACGCAGTATTTT
V gene: TRBV19; clone size: NA; J gene: TRBJ1-4; D gene: NA; CDR3 protein: CASSILDSRNEKLFF; CDR3 DNA: TGTGCCAGTAGTATCCTCGACAGCCGCAATGAAAAACTGTTTTTT
V gene: TRBV19; clone size: NA; J gene: TRBJ1-1; D gene: NA; CDR3 protein: CASSIAGRTEAFF; CDR3 DNA: TGTGCCAGTAGTATAGCCGGGAGGACTGAAGCTTTCTTT
V gene: TRBV27; clone size: NA; J gene: TRBJ2-3; D gene: TRBD2; CDR3 protein: CASSRDYTDTQYF; CDR3 DNA: TGTGCCAGCAGCCGGGACTACACAGATACGCAGTATTTT
V gene: TRBV5-3; clone size: NA; J gene: TRBJ2-7; D gene: NA; CDR3 protein: CARSLGRGWYEQYF; CDR3 DNA: TGTGCCAGAAGCTTGGGGAGGGGTTGGTACGAGCAGTACTTC
V gene: TRBV11-2; clone size: NA; J gene: TRBJ1-1; D gene: NA; CDR3 protein: CASSLPLGQNTEAFF; CDR3 DNA: TGTGCCAGCAGCTTACCCTTGGGCCAGAACACTGAAGCTTTCTTT
V gene: TRBV7-9; clone size: NA; J gene: TRBJ2-7; D gene: TRBD2; CDR3 protein: CASSLGKLAGLNEQYF; CDR3 DNA: TGTGCCAGCAGCTTAGGCAAACTAGCGGGATTGAACGAGCAGTACTTC
V gene: TRBV29-1; clone size: NA; J gene: TRBJ1-2; D gene: NA; CDR3 protein: CSVEQEGDYGYTF; CDR3 DNA: TGCAGCGTTGAACAAGAGGGTGACTATGGCTACACCTTC
V gene: TRBV28; clone size: NA; J gene: TRBJ2-7; D gene: NA; CDR3 protein: CASRRERRDYEQYF; CDR3 DNA: TGTGCCAGCAGACGGGAGCGGAGAGACTACGAGCAGTACTTC
V gene: TRBV5-1; clone size: NA; J gene: TRBJ2-1; D gene: TRBD2; CDR3 protein: CASSFSGSSYNEQFF; CDR3 DNA: TGCGCCAGCAGCTTTAGCGGGAGCTCCTACAATGAGCAGTTCTTC
V gene: TRBV28; clone size: NA; J gene: TRBJ2-7; D gene: TRBD2; CDR3 protein: CASSSPGLAGSYEQYF; CDR3 DNA: TGTGCCAGCAGTTCCCCGGGACTAGCGGGCTCCTACGAGCAGTACTTC
V gene: TRBV27; clone size: NA; J gene: TRBJ2-3; D gene: TRBD2; CDR3 protein: CASSPFTSGSPDTQYF; CDR3 DNA: TGTGCCAGCAGCCCCTTCACTAGCGGGAGTCCAGATACGCAGTATTTT
V gene: TRBV5-3; clone size: NA; J gene: TRBJ2-4; D gene: TRBD1; CDR3 protein: CARNTHRGSPRKNIQYF; CDR3 DNA: TGTGCCAGAAACACGCACAGGGGGTCCCCGAGAAAAAACATTCAGTACTTC
V gene: TRBV7-9; clone size: NA; J gene: TRBJ2-1; D gene: NA; CDR3 protein: CASSPGREQFF; CDR3 DNA: TGTGCCAGCAGCCCGGGGAGGGAGCAGTTCTTC
V gene: TRBV6-5; clone size: NA; J gene: TRBJ1-1; D gene: NA; CDR3 protein: CASSIGRSEAFF; CDR3 DNA: TGTGCCAGTTCGATCGGGAGGTCTGAAGCTTTCTTT
V gene: TRBV5-6; clone size: NA; J gene: TRBJ2-2; D gene: NA; CDR3 protein: CASHLMSGELFF; CDR3 DNA: TGTGCCAGCCACTTGATGTCGGGGGAGCTGTTTTTT
V gene: TRBV11-3; clone size: NA; J gene: TRBJ2-1; D gene: TRBD2; CDR3 protein: CASSLVTSGSDEQFF; CDR3 DNA: TGTGCCAGCAGCTTAGTGACTAGCGGGAGCGATGAGCAGTTCTTC
V gene: TRBV19; clone size: NA; J gene: TRBJ2-1; D gene: TRBD2; CDR3 protein: CASSTASGSDEQFF; CDR3 DNA: TGTGCCAGTAGTACGGCTAGCGGGAGCGATGAGCAGTTCTTC
V gene: TRBV11-1; clone size: NA; J gene: TRBJ2-3; D gene: NA; CDR3 protein: CASSRRDEQYF; CDR3 DNA: TGTGCCAGCAGCCGCCGGGATGAGCAGTATTTT
V gene: TRBV7-9; clone size: NA; J gene: TRBJ2-1; D gene: TRBD2; CDR3 protein: CASSLGLAGVYEQFF; CDR3 DNA: TGTGCCAGCAGCTTAGGACTAGCGGGAGTGTATGAGCAGTTCTTC
V gene: TRBV5-8; clone size: NA; J gene: TRBJ2-7; D gene: NA; CDR3 protein: CASSLTGHEQYF; CDR3 DNA: TGTGCCAGCAGCTTGACTGGGCACGAGCAGTACTTC
V gene: TRBV6-1; clone size: few; J gene: TRBJ1-1; D gene: NA; CDR3 protein: CASSEDRDATEAFF; CDR3 DNA: TGTGCCAGCAGTGAAGACAGGGATGCCACTGAAGCTTTCTTT
V gene: TRBV5-5; clone size: few; J gene: TRBJ1-1; D gene: NA; CDR3 protein: CASSLGGGTEAFF; CDR3 DNA: TGTGCCAGCAGCTTGGGAGGAGGGACTGAAGCTTTCTTT
V gene: TRBV7-8; clone size: NA; J gene: TRBJ2-7; D gene: TRBD2; CDR3 protein: CASSLGSLADRYEQYF; CDR3 DNA: TGTGCCAGCAGCTTAGGGTCTCTAGCGGATCGTTACGAGCAGTACTTC